These T cell receptor beta chains were read from a single sample in a study of T cells after yellow fever vaccination. TCRdb called the 5' RACE reads again in MiXCR, with one record for every CDR3 protein. The sample contains 500,000 to 650,000 distinct CDR3 sequences, roughly 17% of which appear only once. The sequences come from PBMCs, collected around 5 days after the first yellow fever vaccination. These receptors were obtained from a young man who received the YFV17D yellow fever vaccine. Each CDR3 is given with its conserved first and last residue. A D gene is named only where the DNA matches it firmly. Clone size is shown for a subset of rows, as once, few, many or a class of expanded clone.

TRBV19,few,.,TRBJ2-3,TGTGCCAGCTCAGGGCGGTGGGGCACAGATACGCAGTATTTT,CASSGRWGTDTQYF
TRBV18,.,.,TRBJ2-7,TGTGCCAGCTCACCAGCACAGGGAACGTCCCGGTACGAGCAGTACTTC,CASSPAQGTSRYEQYF
TRBV7-9,.,.,TRBJ2-1,TGTGCCAGCAGCTTGGTATCGGGGCCGTCCTACAATGAGCAGTTCTTC,CASSLVSGPSYNEQFF
TRBV10-3,few,.,TRBJ1-5,TGTGCCATCAGTGAGTCGAAGTCTGGGGGTAATCAGCCCCAGCATTTT,CAISESKSGGNQPQHF
TRBV7-2,.,.,TRBJ2-3,TGTGCCAGCAGCTTAAAGGCGGCAGATACGCAGTATTTT,CASSLKAADTQYF
TRBV11-3,few,TRBD1,TRBJ1-6,TGTGCCAGCAGCTTAGATCTGGGTCAGGGGGGAAATTCACCCCTCCACTTT,CASSLDLGQGGNSPLHF
TRBV5-1,few,TRBD1,TRBJ2-7,TGCGCCAGCAGCTTGGTTTACGGGACAGGGACCTACGAGCAGTACTTC,CASSLVYGTGTYEQYF
TRBV29-1,.,TRBD1,TRBJ1-1,TGCAGCGGCCTGACAGGGACCACTGAAGCTTTCTTT,CSGLTGTTEAFF
TRBV20-1,few,.,TRBJ1-5,TGCAGTGCTAGAGTAAGGGGCCATCAGCCCCAGCATTTT,CSARVRGHQPQHF
TRBV7-9,.,TRBD2,TRBJ2-1,TGTGCCAGTCGGATAGGCAGGGAGGGCTACAATGAGCAGTTCTTC,CASRIGREGYNEQFF
TRBV28,few,TRBD1,TRBJ1-5,TGTGCCAGCAGTTCCGGGACAGGGGGCGATCAGCCCCAGCATTTT,CASSSGTGGDQPQHF
TRBV7-2,.,TRBD2,TRBJ2-1,TGTGCCAGCAAATCCCGACTAGCCGCATCCCATGAGCAGTTCTTC,CASKSRLAASHEQFF
TRBV5-1,few,.,TRBJ2-1,TGCGCCAGCAGTTTGTGGTCGGAGGGGAATGAGCAGTTCTTC,CASSLWSEGNEQFF
TRBV7-7,.,TRBD2,TRBJ2-5,TGTGCCAGCAGCCCAGCGGGACCGCAAGAGACCCAGTACTTC,CASSPAGPQETQYF
TRBV11-1,.,TRBD2,TRBJ2-1,TGTGCCAGCAGCCTAGGCCGGGGGGGTATCTACGGTGAGCAGTTCTTC,CASSLGRGGIYGEQFF
TRBV4-1,.,TRBD1,TRBJ2-5,TGCGCCAGCAGCCCGGACAGGGGATCAGAGACCCAGTACTTC,CASSPDRGSETQYF
TRBV29-1,few,.,TRBJ1-2,TGCAGCGTTGGTCCCAGGGTCAGTGGGCTTAACTATGGCTACACCTTC,CSVGPRVSGLNYGYTF
TRBV12-3/TRBV12-4,.,.,TRBJ1-5,TGTGCCAGCAGTTACAGGGTTAGCAATCAGCCCCAGCATTTT,CASSYRVSNQPQHF
TRBV5-1,.,.,TRBJ2-3,TGCGCCAGCAGCACCCGGACTAACACAGATACGCAGTATTTT,CASSTRTNTDTQYF
TRBV12-3/TRBV12-4,.,TRBD1,TRBJ2-5,TGTGCCAGCAGTCTAGGGGGGTCCACAGGGGGCGAAGAGACCCAGTACTTC,CASSLGGSTGGEETQYF
TRBV4-1,few,.,TRBJ1-1,TGCGCCAGCGGTCGGGTCGGACAGTGGGCTGAAGCTTTCTTT,CASGRVGQWAEAFF
TRBV7-9,.,.,TRBJ1-1,TGTGCCAGCAGCCTATTCCAGGCAAACACTGAAGCTTTCTTT,CASSLFQANTEAFF
TRBV4-2,few,TRBD2,TRBJ2-5,TGTGCCAGCAGCGGGTCGCTAGCGGGCGAAGAGACCCAGTACTTC,CASSGSLAGEETQYF
TRBV24-1,few,TRBD1,TRBJ2-1,TGTGCCACTCGAGGACAGGGTGATGAGCAGTTCTTC,CATRGQGDEQFF
TRBV21-1,few,.,TRBJ2-7,TGTGCCAGCAGCAAATTAGAAGCGACCGCCTTCTTC,CASSKLEATAFF
TRBV13,.,TRBD1,TRBJ1-1,TGTGCCAGCAGCTACGGGACAGAAGAAGCTTTCTTT,CASSYGTEEAFF
TRBV20-1,.,TRBD2,TRBJ2-3,TGCAGTGCTAGGGACGGGCGCGGGGGGTTCCTCACAGATACGCAGTATTTT,CSARDGRGGFLTDTQYF
TRBV4-1,.,TRBD1,TRBJ2-1,TGCGCCAGCAGCCAAGATTCTGGACAGGGGCAGTTCGAGCAGTTCTTC,CASSQDSGQGQFEQFF
TRBV6-1,few,TRBD1,TRBJ1-6,TGTGCCAGCAGAGGGGGACAGGTGAATAATTCACCCCTCCACTTT,CASRGGQVNNSPLHF
TRBV20-1,many,.,TRBJ2-3,TGCACCCTCCTCCACGAGAGCACAGATACGCAGTATTTT,CTLLHESTDTQYF
TRBV7-2,.,TRBD1,TRBJ2-3,TGTGCCAGCAGCGCCCAGGGGGTCACAGATACGCAGTATTTT,CASSAQGVTDTQYF
TRBV4-1,many,.,TRBJ2-3,TGCGCCAGCAGCCAGGTAGTCGGCACAGATACGCAGTATTTT,CASSQVVGTDTQYF
TRBV7-6,.,.,TRBJ2-1,TGTGCCAGCAGCTTCGTACCACCCGGGGATTCCTACAATGAGCAGTTCTTC,CASSFVPPGDSYNEQFF
TRBV6-5,.,TRBD1,TRBJ1-2,TGTGCCAGCAGTTTTCTACAGGGGCTAGACTATGGCTACACCTTC,CASSFLQGLDYGYTF
TRBV4-3,once,.,TRBJ1-5,TGCGCCAGCAGCCAAGACGCGACAGGCCGGGGGAGCAATCAGCCCCAGCATTTT,CASSQDATGRGSNQPQHF
TRBV19,few,.,TRBJ2-2,TGTGCCAGTACAGCAGGCCCCAACACCGGGGAGCTGTTTTTT,CASTAGPNTGELFF
TRBV6-2/TRBV6-3,few,.,TRBJ2-7,TGTGCCAGCAGTTACCGGTCAACAGGGAATTACGAGCAGTACTTC,CASSYRSTGNYEQYF
TRBV15,few,.,TRBJ2-3,TGTGCCACCAGCAGGGACCCCCTGAGCTACTTCGGTGATACGCAGTATTTT,CATSRDPLSYFGDTQYF
TRBV6-1,.,TRBD2,TRBJ2-1,TGTGCCAGCAGAGTAGCGGGGGACAATGAGCAGTTCTTC,CASRVAGDNEQFF
TRBV6-5,few,.,TRBJ1-1,TGTGCCAGCAGTTCCCTCTCAACCTACCTGAACACTGAAGCTTTCTTT,CASSSLSTYLNTEAFF
TRBV29-1,.,.,TRBJ1-2,TGCAGCGTTGCCACGGACCGAGGGGGCTATGGCTACACCTTC,CSVATDRGGYGYTF
TRBV28,few,.,TRBJ1-2,TGTGCCAGCAGTGTCTTGCGAGCCTATGGCTACACCTTC,CASSVLRAYGYTF
TRBV4-3,few,.,TRBJ1-5,TGCGCCAGCAGCCAAGATGGGAAGAGCAGTCAGCCCCAGCATTTT,CASSQDGKSSQPQHF
TRBV7-2,.,.,TRBJ2-3,TGTGCCAGCAGCTTAGAAATCCTGTCTGGAAGGGCCACGCAGTATTTT,CASSLEILSGRATQYF
TRBV12-3/TRBV12-4,few,.,TRBJ2-7,TGTGCCAGCAGTTTCGTGCAATCGGGGTACGAGCAGTACTTC,CASSFVQSGYEQYF
TRBV2,.,.,TRBJ1-4,TGTGCCAGCAGTGAAGGGGGGAGGGGCAGAGCTAATGAAAAACTGTTTTTT,CASSEGGRGRANEKLFF
TRBV13,.,.,TRBJ2-1,TGTGCCAGCAGCCCGACCGGGATCAACAATGAGCAGTTCTTC,CASSPTGINNEQFF
TRBV29-1,few,.,TRBJ2-2,TGCAGCGCAGCCGGGACTTACACCGGGGAGCTGTTTTTT,CSAAGTYTGELFF
TRBV12-3/TRBV12-4,.,.,TRBJ1-5,TGTGCCAGCAGCTCCGGGCGGGGGCGTCTAGATCAGCCCCAGCATTTT,CASSSGRGRLDQPQHF
TRBV5-6,.,.,TRBJ2-6,TGTGCCAGCAGCTTGGCTGGACTCTCTGGGGCCAACGTCCTGACTTTC,CASSLAGLSGANVLTF
TRBV7-9,few,TRBD2,TRBJ2-7,TGTGCCAGCAGCGAAGGACTAGCGGGGGCGGGTGAGCAGTACTTC,CASSEGLAGAGEQYF
TRBV20-1,.,.,TRBJ1-1,TGCAGTGCTAGAGATCTATGGGGGTTGGGTGAAGCTTTCTTT,CSARDLWGLGEAFF
TRBV5-1,.,TRBD2,TRBJ2-7,TGCGCCAGCAGCTCCTGGACTAGTGGATCCTACGAGCAGTACTTC,CASSSWTSGSYEQYF
TRBV25-1,few,.,TRBJ2-5,TGTGCCAGCAGTGAAGGAGGGGACCGCGAAGAGACCCAGTACTTC,CASSEGGDREETQYF
TRBV6-5,.,TRBD1,TRBJ1-2,TGTGCCAGCAGTTACAGCGGGGCCAGGGGGAAAGGCTACACCTTC,CASSYSGARGKGYTF
TRBV12-3/TRBV12-4,.,.,TRBJ1-2,TGTGCCAGCACCCCTGGGGAGGAAAGCGGTGGCTACACCTTC,CASTPGEESGGYTF